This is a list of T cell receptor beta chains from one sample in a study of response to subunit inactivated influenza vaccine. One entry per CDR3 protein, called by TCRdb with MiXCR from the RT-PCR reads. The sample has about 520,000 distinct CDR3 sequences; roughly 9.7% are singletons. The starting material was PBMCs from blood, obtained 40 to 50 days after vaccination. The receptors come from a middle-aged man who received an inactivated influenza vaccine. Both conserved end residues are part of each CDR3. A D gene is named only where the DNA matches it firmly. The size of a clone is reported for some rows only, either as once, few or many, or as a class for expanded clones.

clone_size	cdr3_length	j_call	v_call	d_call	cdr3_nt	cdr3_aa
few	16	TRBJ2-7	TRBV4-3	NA	TGCGCCAGCAGCCAAGGGTTTTCCTACCTTCAGTACGAGCAGTACTTC	CASSQGFSYLQYEQYF
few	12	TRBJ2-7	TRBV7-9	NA	TGTGCCAGCGAGGCAGAGAGCTACGAGCAGTACTTC	CASEAESYEQYF
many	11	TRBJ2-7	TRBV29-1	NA	TGCAGCGTTTCCTCAGGGGGGGAGCAGTACTTC	CSVSSGGEQYF
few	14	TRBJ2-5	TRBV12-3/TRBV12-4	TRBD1	TGTGCCAGCAGTGGACAGGGGTTAGGAGAGACCCAGTACTTC	CASSGQGLGETQYF
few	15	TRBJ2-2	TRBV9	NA	TGTGCCAGCAGCCCGGGGACCCTTCACACCGGGGAGCTGTTTTTT	CASSPGTLHTGELFF
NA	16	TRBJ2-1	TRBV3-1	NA	TGTGCCAGCAGCCAAGATAAACTAATCTCCTACAATGAGCAGTTCTTC	CASSQDKLISYNEQFF
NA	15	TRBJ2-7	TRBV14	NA	TGTGCCAGCAGCCAATACGGCAGTTCCCCCTACGAGCAGTACTTC	CASSQYGSSPYEQYF
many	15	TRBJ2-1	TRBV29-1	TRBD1	TGCAGCGTTGGTTTCGGGACAGGCCCTTACAATGAGCAGTTCTTC	CSVGFGTGPYNEQFF
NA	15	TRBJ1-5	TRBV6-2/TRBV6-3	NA	TGTGCCAGCAGCCAGACAGAGTATAGCAATCAGCCCCAGCATTTT	CASSQTEYSNQPQHF
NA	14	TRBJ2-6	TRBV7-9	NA	TGTGCCAGCATGAAAGCGTCTGGGGCCAACGTCCTGACTTTC	CASMKASGANVLTF
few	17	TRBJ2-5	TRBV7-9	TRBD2	TGTGCCAGCAGCCCTCCGGGACTAGCGGGAGTGCCAGGGACCCAGTACTTC	CASSPPGLAGVPGTQYF
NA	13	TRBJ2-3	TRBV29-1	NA	TGCAGCGCAGGGATAGCAATCACAGATACGCAGTATTTT	CSAGIAITDTQYF
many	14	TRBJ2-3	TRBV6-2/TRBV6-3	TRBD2	TGTGCCAGCACCCGGGGGGACCCCACAGATACGCAGTATTTT	CASTRGDPTDTQYF
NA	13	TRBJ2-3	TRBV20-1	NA	TGCAGTGCTATCAGGGGAGACACAGATACGCAGTATTTT	CSAIRGDTDTQYF
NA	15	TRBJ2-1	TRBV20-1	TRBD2	TGCAGTGCTAGCCTAGCGGGAGTTTCGGAGAATGAGCAGTTCTTC	CSASLAGVSENEQFF
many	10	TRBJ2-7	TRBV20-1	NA	TGCAGTGCCAAAGACTGGGAGCAGTACTTC	CSAKDWEQYF
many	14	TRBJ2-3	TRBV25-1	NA	TGTGCCAGCAGTGAACGGGGGGCCAGGGATACGCAGTATTTT	CASSERGARDTQYF
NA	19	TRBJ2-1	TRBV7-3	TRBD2	TGTGCCAGCAGCCTACGGACTAGCGGGATCCCCAGCTCCTACAATGAGCAGTTCTTC	CASSLRTSGIPSSYNEQFF
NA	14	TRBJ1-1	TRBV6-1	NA	TGTGCCAGCAAAAAGCCGGGCCCGGTTACTGAAGCTTTCTTT	CASKKPGPVTEAFF
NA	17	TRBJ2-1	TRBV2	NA	TGTACCCTCTGCGTCCTGCAAATCTCCAGCTCCTACAATGAGCAGTTCTTC	CTLCVLQISSSYNEQFF
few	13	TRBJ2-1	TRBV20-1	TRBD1	TGCAGTGCCGGGACAGGGGTCCCCTATGAGCAGTTCTTC	CSAGTGVPYEQFF
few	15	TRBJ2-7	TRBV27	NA	TGTGCCAGCAGTTTATCGGCTGTCACCTCCTACGAGCAGTACTTC	CASSLSAVTSYEQYF